Listed below are T cell receptor beta chains from one sample, sequenced in a study of PD-1 blockade in classical Hodgkin lymphoma. Sequencing was performed with immunoSEQ multiplex PCR; in TCRdb, only in-frame clones are kept and a portion is missing. This table holds under 40,000 clones, about 87% found once. The specimen sequenced was CD4+ T cells from blood. All receptors derive from a human donor with classical Hodgkin lymphoma. Each CDR3 is given with its conserved first and last residue. D genes are given only for firm matches. Clone size is given for some rows only: seen once, a few or many times, or a class if the clone is expanded.

j_call v_call clone_size d_call cdr3_aa cdr3_nt
TRBJ2-5 TRBV30 - TRBD2 CAWSTGLAGEETQYF TGTGCCTGGAGTACCGGGCTAGCGGGGGAAGAGACCCAGTACTTC
TRBJ1-2 TRBV5-4 few - CASSLPGSYGYTF TGTGCCAGCAGCTTGCCCGGGTCCTATGGCTACACCTTC
TRBJ1-1 TRBV30 few - CASTRVNTEAFF TGTGCCTCAACCAGGGTGAACACTGAAGCTTTCTTT
TRBJ2-7 TRBV6-1 - - CASSEAVRSFSYEQYF TGTGCCAGCAGTGAAGCTGTCAGGAGTTTCTCCTACGAGCAGTACTTC
TRBJ2-3 TRBV18 - TRBD2 CASSLSSGGTDTQYF TGTGCCAGCTCACTATCTAGCGGAGGCACAGATACGCAGTATTTT
TRBJ2-2 TRBV9 - - CASSAHRETGELFF TGTGCCAGCAGCGCCCACCGGGAGACCGGGGAGCTGTTTTTT
TRBJ2-2 TRBV2 few - CASREDTNTGELFF TGTGCCAGCAGAGAAGACACCAACACCGGGGAGCTGTTTTTT
TRBJ1-3 TRBV11-3 - - CASTIAKSKLLAGNTIYF TGTGCCAGCACCATAGCCAAAAGTAAACTTCTAGCTGGAAACACCATATATTTT
TRBJ2-2 TRBV5-1 - - CASSLEGGTELFF TGCGCCAGCAGCTTGGAAGGGGGAACGGAGCTGTTTTTT
TRBJ2-1 TRBV7-7 - TRBD2 CASSKTSGKSNEQFF TGTGCCAGCAGCAAGACTAGCGGGAAATCTAATGAGCAGTTCTTC
TRBJ1-1 TRBV14 - - CASSQALRGNTEAFF TGTGCCAGCAGCCAAGCCCTCCGGGGGAACACTGAAGCTTTCTTT
TRBJ1-1 TRBV19 - TRBD1 CASTLGRGHSTEAFF TGTGCCAGTACCTTGGGCAGGGGGCATAGCACTGAAGCTTTCTTT
TRBJ2-1 TRBV5-1 - - CASSWKVSSYNEQFF TGCGCCAGCAGCTGGAAAGTTAGCTCCTACAATGAGCAGTTCTTC
TRBJ2-1 TRBV5-1 - - CASSLLGGEYNEQFF TGCGCCAGCAGCTTGTTAGGGGGGGAATACAATGAGCAGTTCTTC
TRBJ1-1 TRBV27 once - CASSLANPRAVATEAFF TGTGCCAGCAGTTTAGCTAATCCCCGGGCCGTTGCCACTGAAGCTTTCTTT
TRBJ2-3 TRBV2 - - CASSEDLSPTDTQYF TGTGCCAGCAGTGAAGACCTAAGTCCCACAGATACGCAGTATTTT
TRBJ2-1 TRBV28 - - CASNRGDSLKHEQFF TGTGCCAGCAATAGAGGGGACTCCCTCAAGCATGAGCAGTTCTTC
TRBJ2-7 TRBV5-1 - TRBD1 CASSLAGTGSYEQYF TGCGCCAGCAGCTTAGCCGGGACAGGTTCCTACGAGCAGTACTTC
TRBJ1-1 TRBV2 once TRBD1 CASSRQGAEAFF TGTGCCAGCAGTCGACAGGGGGCTGAAGCTTTCTTT
TRBJ2-1 TRBV28 - - CASSLPALGEQFF TGTGCCAGCAGTTTACCCGCACTCGGTGAGCAGTTCTTC
TRBJ2-1 TRBV29-1 once - CSVLGGQGMDEQFF TGCAGCGTCCTTGGGGGTCAGGGAATGGATGAGCAGTTCTTC
TRBJ1-2 TRBV27 - - CASSLRRDYGYTF TGTGCCAGCAGTTTAAGGCGCGACTATGGCTACACCTTC
TRBJ2-3 TRBV2 - - CASSENRVGQDTQYF TGTGCCAGCAGTGAGAACAGGGTCGGTCAAGATACGCAGTATTTT
TRBJ2-1 TRBV9 - - CASSVVGGSTYNEQFF TGTGCCAGCAGCGTAGTGGGGGGATCGACCTACAATGAGCAGTTCTTC
TRBJ2-3 TRBV6-5 - - CASRRGVSTDTQYF TGTGCCAGCCGGAGGGGGGTTAGCACAGATACGCAGTATTTT
TRBJ1-2 TRBV14 few - CASSTQIVGGYGYTF TGTGCCAGCAGCACCCAGATCGTCGGGGGCTATGGCTACACCTTC
TRBJ2-7 TRBV2 - - CASSKDSYEQYF TGTGCCAGCAGTAAAGACTCCTACGAGCAGTACTTC
TRBJ2-1 TRBV28 - TRBD2 CASSPRLAGDFEQFF TGTGCCAGCAGTCCTCGACTAGCGGGAGATTTTGAGCAGTTCTTC
TRBJ2-5 TRBV4-2 - TRBD2 CASSAGGVQETQYF TGTGCCAGCAGCGCCGGGGGGGTGCAAGAGACCCAGTACTTC